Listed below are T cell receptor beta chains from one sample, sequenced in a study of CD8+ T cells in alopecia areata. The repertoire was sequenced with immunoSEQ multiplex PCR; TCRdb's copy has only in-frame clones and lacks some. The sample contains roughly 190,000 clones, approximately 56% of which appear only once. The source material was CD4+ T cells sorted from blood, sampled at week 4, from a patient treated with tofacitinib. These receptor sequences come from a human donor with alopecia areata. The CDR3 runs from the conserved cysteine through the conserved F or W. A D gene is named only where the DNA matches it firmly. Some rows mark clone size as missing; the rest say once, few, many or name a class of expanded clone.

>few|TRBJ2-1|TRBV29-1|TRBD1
TGCAGCGTTTCCGGGACAGGGGCCTACAATGAGCAGTTCTTC
CSVSGTGAYNEQFF
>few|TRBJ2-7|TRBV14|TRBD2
TGTGCCAGCAGATTGCTAGCGGGGGGGCGCTGGTACTTC
CASRLLAGGRWYF
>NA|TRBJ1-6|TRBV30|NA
TGTGCCTGGAGTCGACAAGGAAACTCACCCCTCCACTTT
CAWSRQGNSPLHF
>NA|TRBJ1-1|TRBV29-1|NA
TGCAGCGTCGAGCCCCATGGGGGGCGGACTGAAGCTTTCTTT
CSVEPHGGRTEAFF
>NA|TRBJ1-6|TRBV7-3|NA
TGTGCCAGCAGCTTACCAAATTCACCCCTCCACTTT
CASSLPNSPLHF
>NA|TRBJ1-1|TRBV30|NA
TGTGCCTGGAGTGGACAGGTGGGGACTGAAGCTTTCTTT
CAWSGQVGTEAFF
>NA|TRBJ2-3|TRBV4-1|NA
TGCGCCAGCAGCTCCGGGACTTACACAGATACGCAGTATTTT
CASSSGTYTDTQYF
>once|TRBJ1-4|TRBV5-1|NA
TGCGCCAGCCGGACAGCTACTTATGAAAAACTGTTTTTT
CASRTATYEKLFF
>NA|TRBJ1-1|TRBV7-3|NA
TGTGCCAGCAGCTTAATGACAAACACTGAAGCTTTCTTT
CASSLMTNTEAFF
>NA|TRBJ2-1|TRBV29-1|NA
TGCAGCGTTGAAGGCAGGGGTGGGCAGTTCTTC
CSVEGRGGQFF
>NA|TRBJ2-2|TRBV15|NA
TGTGCCACCAGCAGAGATCAGGTGCCGAGCACCGGGGAGCTGTTTTTT
CATSRDQVPSTGELFF
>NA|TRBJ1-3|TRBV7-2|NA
TGTGCCAGCAGCCAACAGCCGTACTCTGGAAACACCATATATTTT
CASSQQPYSGNTIYF
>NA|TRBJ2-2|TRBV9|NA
TGTGCCAGCAGCCCCCGACAGGTTCGCACCGGGGAGCTGTTTTTT
CASSPRQVRTGELFF
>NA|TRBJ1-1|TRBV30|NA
TGTGCCTGGAAGGGGGGAACTGAAGCTTTCTTT
CAWKGGTEAFF
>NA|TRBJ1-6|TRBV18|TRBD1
TGTGCCAGCTCACCCGACAGGGTTTCACCCCTCCACTTT
CASSPDRVSPLHF
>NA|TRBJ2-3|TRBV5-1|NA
TGCGCCAGCAGCTTGGCCGCTGCGGCCTGGGATACGCAGTATTTT
CASSLAAAAWDTQYF
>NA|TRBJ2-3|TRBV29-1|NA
TGCAGCGTTGAAACTAGCACAGATACGCAGTATTTT
CSVETSTDTQYF
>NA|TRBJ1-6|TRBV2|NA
TGTGCCAGCAGTCTTCAGCGTAATTCACCCCTCCACTTT
CASSLQRNSPLHF
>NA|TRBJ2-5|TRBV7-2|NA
TGTGCCAGCAGCTTAGGGAGGACACAAGAGACCCAGTACTTC
CASSLGRTQETQYF
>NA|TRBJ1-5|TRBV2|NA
TGTGCCAGCAGTGAAGGCCCCCCGGCCCAGCATTTT
CASSEGPPAQHF
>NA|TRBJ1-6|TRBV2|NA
TGTGCCAGCAGTGAAATTGGGGCAGGGAATTCACCCCTCCACTTT
CASSEIGAGNSPLHF
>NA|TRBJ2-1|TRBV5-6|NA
TGTGCCAGCAGCGTAGGGATCTCATACAATGAGCAGTTCTTC
CASSVGISYNEQFF
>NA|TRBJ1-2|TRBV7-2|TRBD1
TGTGCCAGCAGAGAGCCGGGACAGGGCACGTTCTATGGCTACACCTTC
CASREPGQGTFYGYTF
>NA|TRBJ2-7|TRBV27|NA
TGTGCCAGCAGTTTACCCAGACCCGTGGGCCGTGTATCCTACGAGCAGTACTTC
CASSLPRPVGRVSYEQYF
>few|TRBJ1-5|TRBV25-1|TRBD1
TGTGCCAGCAGAGAGACAGGGCGAAACCAGCCCCAGCATTTT
CASRETGRNQPQHF
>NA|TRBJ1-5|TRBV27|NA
TGTGCCAGCAGTTTACGGCCGCAATATCAGCCCCAGCATTTT
CASSLRPQYQPQHF
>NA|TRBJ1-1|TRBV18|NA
TGTGCCAGCTCCCAGGGTACGAACACTGAAGCTTTCTTT
CASSQGTNTEAFF
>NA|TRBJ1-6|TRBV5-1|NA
TGCGCCAGCAGCGGAGACGGGAATTCACCCCTCCACTTT
CASSGDGNSPLHF
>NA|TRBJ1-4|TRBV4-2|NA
TGTGCCAGCAGCCAAGATAGAGGGGAAAAACTGTTTTTT
CASSQDRGEKLFF
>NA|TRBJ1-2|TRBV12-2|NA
TGTGCAAGTCGCTTAGCGGGACAGGGCCACTATGGCTACACCTTC
CASRLAGQGHYGYTF
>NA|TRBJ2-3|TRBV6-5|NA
TGTGCCAGCAGTCGCCCAGGGGATTTAGGAGATACGCAGTATTTT
CASSRPGDLGDTQYF
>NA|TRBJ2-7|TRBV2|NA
TGTGCCAGCAGCCAGGACAGTGGGGCCTACGAGCAGTACTTC
CASSQDSGAYEQYF
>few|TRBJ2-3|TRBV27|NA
TGTGCCAGCAGTTTAACGGTCGGAACGCAGTATTTT
CASSLTVGTQYF
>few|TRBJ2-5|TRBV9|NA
TGTGCCAGCAGCGTAGTAGATGACACCGGAGAGACCCAGTACTTC
CASSVVDDTGETQYF
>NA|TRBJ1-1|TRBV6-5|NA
TGTGCCAGCGACAGGTCCCCTTCGATGAACACTGAAGCTTTCTTT
CASDRSPSMNTEAFF
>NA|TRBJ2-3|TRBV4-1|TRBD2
TGCGCCAGCAGCCAAGGTTTCCGGGGGGGCCTTAGGACAGATACGCAGTATTTT
CASSQGFRGGLRTDTQYF
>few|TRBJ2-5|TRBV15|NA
TGTGCCACCAGCCGAACTACGACCCGGTCGGAGGAGACCCAGTACTTC
CATSRTTTRSEETQYF
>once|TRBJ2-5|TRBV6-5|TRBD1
TGTGCCAGCAGTTTGGGACAGGGATCGAGGACCCAGTACTTC
CASSLGQGSRTQYF
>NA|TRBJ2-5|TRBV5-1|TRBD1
TGCGCCAGCAGCTTGGGACCGGGACAGGGGCAAGAGACCCAGTACTTC
CASSLGPGQGQETQYF
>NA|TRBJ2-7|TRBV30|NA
TGTGCCTGGAGTTTGTCTGGCAGCACCTACGAGCAGTACTTC
CAWSLSGSTYEQYF
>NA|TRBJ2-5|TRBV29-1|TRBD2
TGCAGCGTTGGCTTAGGGACTAGCGGTAGCGAGACCCAGTACTTC
CSVGLGTSGSETQYF
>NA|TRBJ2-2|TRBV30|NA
TGTGCCTGGAGGGTGCCACTCCGGGACTTTTACACCGGGGAGCTGTTTTTT
CAWRVPLRDFYTGELFF
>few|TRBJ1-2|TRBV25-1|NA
TGTGCCAGCAGTGATGGGGTACGTGGCTACACCTTC
CASSDGVRGYTF
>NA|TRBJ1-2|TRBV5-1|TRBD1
TGCGCCAGCAGCTTGAGTCAGGGGGTCAGCTATGGCTACACCTTC
CASSLSQGVSYGYTF
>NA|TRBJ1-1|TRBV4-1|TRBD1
TGCGCCAGCAGCCAAGTCACAGGGACAGATAATCTCGGAGCTTTCTTT
CASSQVTGTDNLGAFF
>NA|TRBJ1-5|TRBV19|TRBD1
TGTGCCGGCCCTGGAGGACGACAGGGCTGGGGCAATCAGCCCCAGCATTTT
CAGPGGRQGWGNQPQHF
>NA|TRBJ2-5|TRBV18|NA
TGTGCCAGCTCACCGGAAATCCAAGAGACCCAGTACTTC
CASSPEIQETQYF
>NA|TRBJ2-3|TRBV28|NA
TGTGCCAGCAGTTTTCGACTTGACACAGATACGCAGTATTTT
CASSFRLDTDTQYF
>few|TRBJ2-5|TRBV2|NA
TGTGCCAGCAGGAGGGTGGCGACAGGAGCAGAGACCCAGTACTTC
CASRRVATGAETQYF
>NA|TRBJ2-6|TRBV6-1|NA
TGTGCCATCAGTGGGTCCATCGGGCCGTACTCTGGGGCCAACGTCCTGACTTTC
CAISGSIGPYSGANVLTF
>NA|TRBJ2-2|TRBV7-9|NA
TGTGCCAGCAGCGCCAGGGACACCGGGGAGCTGTTTTTT
CASSARDTGELFF
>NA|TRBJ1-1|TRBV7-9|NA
TGTGCCAGCAGCTTAGAGCAGGGGAATGAAGCTTTCTTT
CASSLEQGNEAFF
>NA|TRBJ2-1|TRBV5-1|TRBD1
TGCGCCAGCAGCGGATCCGGGACAGGGGTCGATGAGCAGTTCTTC
CASSGSGTGVDEQFF
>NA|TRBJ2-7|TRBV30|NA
TGTGCCTGGAGTCCTGGGTATGAGCAGTACTTC
CAWSPGYEQYF
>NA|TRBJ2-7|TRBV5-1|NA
TGCGCCAGCACTACCCAGCCGGGCTCATCAGATTACGAGCAGTACTTC
CASTTQPGSSDYEQYF